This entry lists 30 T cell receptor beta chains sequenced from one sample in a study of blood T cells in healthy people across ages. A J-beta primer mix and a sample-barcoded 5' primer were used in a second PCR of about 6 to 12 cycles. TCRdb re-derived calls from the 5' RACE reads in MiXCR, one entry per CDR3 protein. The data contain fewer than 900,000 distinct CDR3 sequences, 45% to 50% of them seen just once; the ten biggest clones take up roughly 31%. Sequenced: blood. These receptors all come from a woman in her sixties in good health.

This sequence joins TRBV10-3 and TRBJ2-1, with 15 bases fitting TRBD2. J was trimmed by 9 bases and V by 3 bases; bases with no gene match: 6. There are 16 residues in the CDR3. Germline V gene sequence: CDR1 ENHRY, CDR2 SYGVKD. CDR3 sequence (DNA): TGTGCCATCAGTGACCCTCCGGGACTAGCGGGAGGTGAGCAGTTCTTC. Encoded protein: CAISDPPGLAGGEQFF.

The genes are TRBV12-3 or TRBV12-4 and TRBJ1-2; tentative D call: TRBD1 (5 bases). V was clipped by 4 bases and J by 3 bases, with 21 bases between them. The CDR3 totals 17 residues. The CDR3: CASSSPWGSPFDYGYTF. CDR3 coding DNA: TGTGCCAGCAGTTCCCCCTGGGGCAGCCCCTTCGACTATGGCTACACCTTC.

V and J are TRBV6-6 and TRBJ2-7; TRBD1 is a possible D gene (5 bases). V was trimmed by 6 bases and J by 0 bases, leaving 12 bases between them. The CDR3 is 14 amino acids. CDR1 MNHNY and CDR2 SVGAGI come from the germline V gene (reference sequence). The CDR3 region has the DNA TGTGCCAGCAGCTACAGGCCGATCTCCTACGAGCAGTACTTC. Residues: CASSYRPISYEQYF.

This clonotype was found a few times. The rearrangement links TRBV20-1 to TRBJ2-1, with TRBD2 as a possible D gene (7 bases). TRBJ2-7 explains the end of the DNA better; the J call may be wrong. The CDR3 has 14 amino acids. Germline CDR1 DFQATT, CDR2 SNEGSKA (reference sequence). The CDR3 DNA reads TGCAGTGCTAGGAGGGGGGGATCCTACAATGAGCAGTACTTC. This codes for CSARRGGSYNEQYF.

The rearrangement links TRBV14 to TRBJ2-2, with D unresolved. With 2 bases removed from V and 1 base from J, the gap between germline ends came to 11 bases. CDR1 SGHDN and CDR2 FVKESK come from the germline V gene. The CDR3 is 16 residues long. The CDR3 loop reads CASSQILSLNTGELFF. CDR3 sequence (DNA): TGTGCCAGCAGCCAAATCCTGAGCTTGAACACCGGGGAGCTGTTTTTT.

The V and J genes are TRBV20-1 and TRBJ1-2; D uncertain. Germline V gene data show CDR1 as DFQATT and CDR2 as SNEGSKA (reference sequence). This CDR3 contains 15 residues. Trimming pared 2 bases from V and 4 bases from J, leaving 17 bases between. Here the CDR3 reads CSARNLNGLLYGYTF. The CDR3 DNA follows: TGCAGTGCTAGAAATTTAAACGGACTGCTCTATGGCTACACCTTC.

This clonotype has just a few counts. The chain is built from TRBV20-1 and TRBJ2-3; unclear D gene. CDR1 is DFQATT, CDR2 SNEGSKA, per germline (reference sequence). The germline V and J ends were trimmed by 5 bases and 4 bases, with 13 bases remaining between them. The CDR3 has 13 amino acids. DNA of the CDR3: TGCAGTGCTCTGGGTTTTCTCTCAGATACGCAGTATTTT. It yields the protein CSALGFLSDTQYF.

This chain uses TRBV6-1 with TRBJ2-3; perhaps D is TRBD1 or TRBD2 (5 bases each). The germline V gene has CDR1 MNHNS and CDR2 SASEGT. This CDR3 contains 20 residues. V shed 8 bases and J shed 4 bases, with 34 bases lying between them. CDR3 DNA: TGTGCCAGCCTAAACTGGACCCAGGGACCAGCTCACCCGGGCGCAGATACGCAGTATTTT. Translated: CASLNWTQGPAHPGADTQYF.

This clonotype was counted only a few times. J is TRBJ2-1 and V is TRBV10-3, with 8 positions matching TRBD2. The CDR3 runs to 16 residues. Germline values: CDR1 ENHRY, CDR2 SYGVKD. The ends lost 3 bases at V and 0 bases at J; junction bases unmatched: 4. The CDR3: CAISERAGGSYNEQFF. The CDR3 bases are TGTGCCATCAGTGAACGGGCGGGAGGCTCCTACAATGAGCAGTTCTTC.

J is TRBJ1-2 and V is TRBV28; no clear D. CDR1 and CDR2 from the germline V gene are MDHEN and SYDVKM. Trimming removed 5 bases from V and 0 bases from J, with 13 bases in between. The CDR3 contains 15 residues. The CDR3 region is CASSLTPHANYGYTF. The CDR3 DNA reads TGTGCCAGCAGTCTCACGCCCCACGCTAACTATGGCTACACCTTC.

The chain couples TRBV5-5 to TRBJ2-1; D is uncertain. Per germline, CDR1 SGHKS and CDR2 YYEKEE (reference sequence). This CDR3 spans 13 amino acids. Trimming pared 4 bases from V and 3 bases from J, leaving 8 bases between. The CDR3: CASSPKLYNEQFF. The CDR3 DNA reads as TGTGCCAGCAGCCCCAAGCTCTACAATGAGCAGTTCTTC.

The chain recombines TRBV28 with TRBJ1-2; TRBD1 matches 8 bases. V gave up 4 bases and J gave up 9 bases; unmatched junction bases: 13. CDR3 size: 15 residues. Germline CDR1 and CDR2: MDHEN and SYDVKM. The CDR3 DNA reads TGTGCCAGCAGTTCTTTCCTACCAGGGGGCGACAGCTACACCTTC. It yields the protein CASSSFLPGGDSYTF.

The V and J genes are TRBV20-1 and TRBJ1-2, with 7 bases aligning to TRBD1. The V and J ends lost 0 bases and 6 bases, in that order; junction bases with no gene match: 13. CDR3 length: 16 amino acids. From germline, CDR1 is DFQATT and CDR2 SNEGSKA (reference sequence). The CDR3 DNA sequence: TGCAGTGCTAGAGATCACACCAGGGGGGGGACGGATGGCTACACCTTC. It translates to CSARDHTRGGTDGYTF.

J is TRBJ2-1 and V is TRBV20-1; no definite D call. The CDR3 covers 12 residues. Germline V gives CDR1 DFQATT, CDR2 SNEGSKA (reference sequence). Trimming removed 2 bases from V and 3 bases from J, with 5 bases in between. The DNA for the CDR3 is TGCAGTGCTAGACCCAACTACAATGAGCAGTTCTTC. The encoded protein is CSARPNYNEQFF.

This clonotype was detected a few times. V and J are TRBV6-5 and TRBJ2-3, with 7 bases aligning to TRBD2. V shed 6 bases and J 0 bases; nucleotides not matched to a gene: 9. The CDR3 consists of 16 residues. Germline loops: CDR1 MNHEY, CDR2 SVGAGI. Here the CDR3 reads CASSYASGASTDTQYF. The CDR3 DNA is TGTGCCAGCAGCTACGCTAGCGGAGCTAGCACAGATACGCAGTATTTT.

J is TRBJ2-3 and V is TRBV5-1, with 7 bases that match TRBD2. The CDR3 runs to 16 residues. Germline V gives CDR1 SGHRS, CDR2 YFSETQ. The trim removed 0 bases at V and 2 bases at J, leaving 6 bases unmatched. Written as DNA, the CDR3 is TGCGCCAGCAGCTTGGAAAGCGGGGTATCCACAGATACGCAGTATTTT. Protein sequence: CASSLESGVSTDTQYF.

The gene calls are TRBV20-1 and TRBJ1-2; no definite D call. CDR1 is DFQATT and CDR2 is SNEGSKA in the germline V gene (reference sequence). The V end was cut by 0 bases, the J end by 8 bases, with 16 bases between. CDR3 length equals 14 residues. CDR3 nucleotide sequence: TGCAGTGCTAGAGAAGCCTTGGTAGGGCACGGCTACACCTTC. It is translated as CSAREALVGHGYTF.

The chain's CDR3 is CASSQEGLFYEQYF. Written as DNA, the CDR3 is TGCGCCAGCAGCCAAGAGGGGCTTTTCTACGAGCAGTACTTC. The rearrangement joins TRBV4-3 to TRBJ2-7, with D possibly matching TRBD1 (5 bases). The CDR3 loop spans 14 amino acids. V gave up 0 bases and J gave up 3 bases, with 9 bases separating them. CDR1 LGHNA and CDR2 YSLEER come from the germline V gene.

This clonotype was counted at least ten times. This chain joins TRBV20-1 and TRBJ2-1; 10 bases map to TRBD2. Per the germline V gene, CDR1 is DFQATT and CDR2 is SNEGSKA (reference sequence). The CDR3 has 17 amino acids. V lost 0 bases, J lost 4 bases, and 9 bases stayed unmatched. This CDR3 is CSARDRFRLAGYNEQFF. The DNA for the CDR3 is TGCAGTGCTAGAGATCGCTTTAGACTAGCGGGTTACAATGAGCAGTTCTTC.

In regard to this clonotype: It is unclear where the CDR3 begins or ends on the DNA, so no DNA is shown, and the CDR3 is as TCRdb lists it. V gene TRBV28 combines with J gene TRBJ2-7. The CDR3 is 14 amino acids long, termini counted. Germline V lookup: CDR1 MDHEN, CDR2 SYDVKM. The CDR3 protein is CASSSSGGTYEQYF.

CDR3 amino acids: CASSPRRGGEAFF. Written as DNA, the CDR3 is TGTGCCAGCAGCCCCCGGAGGGGGGGTGAAGCTTTCTTT. This chain joins TRBV7-2 and TRBJ1-1, with D tentatively TRBD1 (6 bases). V shed 5 bases and J shed 7 bases, with 14 bases lying between them. Germline V CDR1 and CDR2: SGHTA, FQGNSA. The CDR3 consists of 13 residues.

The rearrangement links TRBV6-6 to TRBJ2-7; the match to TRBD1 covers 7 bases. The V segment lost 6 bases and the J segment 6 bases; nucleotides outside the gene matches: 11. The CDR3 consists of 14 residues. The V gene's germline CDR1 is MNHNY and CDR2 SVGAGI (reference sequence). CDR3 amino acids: CASSPDRVWGEQYF. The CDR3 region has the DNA TGTGCCAGCAGCCCTGACAGGGTTTGGGGCGAGCAGTACTTC.

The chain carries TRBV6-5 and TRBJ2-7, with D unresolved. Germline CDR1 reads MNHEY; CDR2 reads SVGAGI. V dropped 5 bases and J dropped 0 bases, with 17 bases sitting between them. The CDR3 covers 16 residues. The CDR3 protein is CASSPYKGRSSYEQYF. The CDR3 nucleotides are TGTGCCAGCAGTCCCTACAAGGGAAGGAGCTCCTACGAGCAGTACTTC.

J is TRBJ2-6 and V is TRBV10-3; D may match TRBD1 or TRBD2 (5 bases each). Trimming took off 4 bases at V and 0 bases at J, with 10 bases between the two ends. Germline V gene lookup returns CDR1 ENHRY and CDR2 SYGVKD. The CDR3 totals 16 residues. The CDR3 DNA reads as TGTGCCATCAGTGCTATAGGGACCTCTGGGGCCAACGTCCTGACTTTC. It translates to CAISAIGTSGANVLTF.

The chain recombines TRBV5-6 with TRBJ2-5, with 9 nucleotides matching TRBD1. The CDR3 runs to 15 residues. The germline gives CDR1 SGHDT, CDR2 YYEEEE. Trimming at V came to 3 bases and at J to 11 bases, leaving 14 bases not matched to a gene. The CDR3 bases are TGTGCCAGCAGCTCGACCGGGACAGGGTCCTACAAGCAGTACTTC. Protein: CASSSTGTGSYKQYF.

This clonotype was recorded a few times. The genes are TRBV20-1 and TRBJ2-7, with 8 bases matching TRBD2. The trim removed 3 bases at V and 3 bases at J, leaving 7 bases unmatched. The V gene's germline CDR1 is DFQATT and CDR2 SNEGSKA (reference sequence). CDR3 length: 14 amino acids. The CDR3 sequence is CSASFSGKLYEQYF. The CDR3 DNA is TGCAGTGCTAGTTTTAGCGGGAAACTCTACGAGCAGTACTTC.

The CDR3 nucleotides are TGTGCCAGCAGTTCAACCCACGACCGGACAGGCTCCCAGCCCCAGCATTTT. This encodes CASSSTHDRTGSQPQHF. The rearrangement joins TRBV12-3 or TRBV12-4 to TRBJ1-5; the match to TRBD1 covers 7 bases. The CDR3 runs 17 residues. Trimming removed 4 bases from V and 7 bases from J; junction bases left unmatched: 16.

This chain's CDR3 is CASSLGGVITYEQYF. For the CDR3, the DNA is TGTGCCAGCAGCTTAGGGGGGGTTATCACCTACGAGCAGTACTTC. J is TRBJ2-7 and V is TRBV7-2, with D perhaps matching TRBD2 (6 bases). Per germline, CDR1 SGHTA and CDR2 FQGNSA. This CDR3 region has 15 residues. Trimming stripped 1 base from V and 2 bases from J, with 12 bases between.

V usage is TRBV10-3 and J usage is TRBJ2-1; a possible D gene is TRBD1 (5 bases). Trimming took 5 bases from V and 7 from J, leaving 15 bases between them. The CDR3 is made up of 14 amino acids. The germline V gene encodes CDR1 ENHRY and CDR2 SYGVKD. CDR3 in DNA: TGTGCCATCAGTTTAGGGGTGGGTAGGAATGAGCAGTTCTTC. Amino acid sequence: CAISLGVGRNEQFF.

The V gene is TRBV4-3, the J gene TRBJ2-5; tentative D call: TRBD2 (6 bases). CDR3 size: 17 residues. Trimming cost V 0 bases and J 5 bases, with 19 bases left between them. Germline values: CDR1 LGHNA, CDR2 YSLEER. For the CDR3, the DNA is TGCGCCAGCAGCCAAGATCACAAGGGAGTAGGAGGGGAGACCCAGTACTTC. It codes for CASSQDHKGVGGETQYF.